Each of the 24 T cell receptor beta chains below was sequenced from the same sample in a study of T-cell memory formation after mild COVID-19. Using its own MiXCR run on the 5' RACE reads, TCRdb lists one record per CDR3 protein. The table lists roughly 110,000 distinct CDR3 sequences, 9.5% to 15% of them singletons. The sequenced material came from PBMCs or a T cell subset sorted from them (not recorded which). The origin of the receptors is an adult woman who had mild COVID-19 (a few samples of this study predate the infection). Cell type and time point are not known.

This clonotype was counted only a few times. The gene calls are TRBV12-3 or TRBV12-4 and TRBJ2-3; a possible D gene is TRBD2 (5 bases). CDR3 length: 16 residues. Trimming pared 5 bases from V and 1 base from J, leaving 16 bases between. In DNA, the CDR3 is TGTGCCAGCAGTCGATACGAAGGAGCGGGCACAGATACGCAGTATTTT. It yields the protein CASSRYEGAGTDTQYF.

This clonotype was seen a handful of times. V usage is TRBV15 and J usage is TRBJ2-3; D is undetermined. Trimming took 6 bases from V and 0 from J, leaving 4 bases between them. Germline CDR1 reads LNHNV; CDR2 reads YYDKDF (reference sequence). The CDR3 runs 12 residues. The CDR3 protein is CATRQSTDTQYF. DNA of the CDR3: TGTGCCACCAGGCAGAGCACAGATACGCAGTATTTT.

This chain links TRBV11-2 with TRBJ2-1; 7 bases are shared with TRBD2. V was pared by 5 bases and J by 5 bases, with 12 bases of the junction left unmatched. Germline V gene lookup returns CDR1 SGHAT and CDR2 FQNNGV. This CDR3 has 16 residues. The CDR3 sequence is CASSMTAGPEHNEQFF. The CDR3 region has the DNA TGTGCCAGCAGCATGACAGCGGGACCAGAGCACAATGAGCAGTTCTTC.

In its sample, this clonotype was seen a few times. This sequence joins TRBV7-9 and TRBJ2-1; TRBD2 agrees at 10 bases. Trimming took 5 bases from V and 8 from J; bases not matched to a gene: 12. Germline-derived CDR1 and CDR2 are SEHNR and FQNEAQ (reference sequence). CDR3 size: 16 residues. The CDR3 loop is CASSLTSGPGFYEQFF. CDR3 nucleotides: TGTGCCAGCAGCCTGACTAGCGGGCCGGGCTTCTATGAGCAGTTCTTC.

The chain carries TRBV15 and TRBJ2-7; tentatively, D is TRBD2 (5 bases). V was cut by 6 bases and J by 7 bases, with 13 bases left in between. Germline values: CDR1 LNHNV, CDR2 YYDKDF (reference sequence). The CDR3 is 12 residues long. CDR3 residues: CATRESTGEQYF. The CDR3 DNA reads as TGTGCCACCAGGGAGTCGACGGGGGAGCAGTACTTC.

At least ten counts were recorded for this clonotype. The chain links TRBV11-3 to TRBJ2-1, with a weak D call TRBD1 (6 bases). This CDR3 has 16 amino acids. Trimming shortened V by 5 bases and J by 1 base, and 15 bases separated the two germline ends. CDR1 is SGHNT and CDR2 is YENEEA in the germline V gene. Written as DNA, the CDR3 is TGTGCCAGCAGCACCAGGGGACCCGATTCCTACAATGAGCAGTTCTTC. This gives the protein CASSTRGPDSYNEQFF.

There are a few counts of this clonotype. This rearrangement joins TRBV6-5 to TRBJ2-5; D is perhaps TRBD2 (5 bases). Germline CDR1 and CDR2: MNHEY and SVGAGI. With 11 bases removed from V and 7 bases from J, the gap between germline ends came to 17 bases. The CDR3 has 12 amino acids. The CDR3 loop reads CAAGGSLWTQYF. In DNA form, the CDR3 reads TGTGCCGCGGGTGGGTCCCTATGGACCCAGTACTTC.

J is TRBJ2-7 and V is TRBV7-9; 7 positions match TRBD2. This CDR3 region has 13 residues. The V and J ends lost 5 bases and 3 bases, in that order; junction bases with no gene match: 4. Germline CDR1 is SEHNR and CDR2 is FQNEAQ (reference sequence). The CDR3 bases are TGTGCCAGCAGCCCCGGGAGGAACTACGAGCAGTACTTC. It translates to CASSPGRNYEQYF. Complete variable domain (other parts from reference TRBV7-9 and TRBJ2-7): DTGVSQNPRHKITKRGQNVTFRCDPISEHNRLYWYRQTLGQGPEFLTYFQNEAQLEKSRLLSDRFSAERPKGSFSTLEIQRTEQGDSAMYLCASSPGRNYEQYFGPGTRLTVT.

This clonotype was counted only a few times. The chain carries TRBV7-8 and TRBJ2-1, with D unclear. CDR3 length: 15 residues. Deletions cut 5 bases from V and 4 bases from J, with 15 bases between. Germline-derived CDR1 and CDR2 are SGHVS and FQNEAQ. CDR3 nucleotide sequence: TGTGCCAGCAGCCTAGAAGGCTTCGAGTACAATGAGCAGTTCTTC. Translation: CASSLEGFEYNEQFF.

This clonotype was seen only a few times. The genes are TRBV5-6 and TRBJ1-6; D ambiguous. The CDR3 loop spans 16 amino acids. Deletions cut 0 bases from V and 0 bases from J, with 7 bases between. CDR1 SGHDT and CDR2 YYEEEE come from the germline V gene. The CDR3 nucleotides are TGTGCCAGCAGCTTGGGGAGGAGCTCCTATAATTCACCCCTCCACTTT. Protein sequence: CASSLGRSSYNSPLHF.

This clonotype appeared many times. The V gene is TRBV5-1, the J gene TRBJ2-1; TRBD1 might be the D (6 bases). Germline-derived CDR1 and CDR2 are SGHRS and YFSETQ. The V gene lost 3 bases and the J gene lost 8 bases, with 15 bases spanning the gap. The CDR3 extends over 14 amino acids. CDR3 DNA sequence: TGCGCCAGCAGCTCCGGAACAGGGTGGGATGAGCAGTTCTTC. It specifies CASSSGTGWDEQFF.

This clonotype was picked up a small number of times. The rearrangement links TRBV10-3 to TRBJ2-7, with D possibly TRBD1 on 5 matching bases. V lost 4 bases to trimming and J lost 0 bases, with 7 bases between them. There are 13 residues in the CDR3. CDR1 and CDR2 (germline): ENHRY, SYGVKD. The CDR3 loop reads CAISVDSSYEQYF. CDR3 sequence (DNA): TGTGCCATCAGTGTAGACAGCTCCTACGAGCAGTACTTC.

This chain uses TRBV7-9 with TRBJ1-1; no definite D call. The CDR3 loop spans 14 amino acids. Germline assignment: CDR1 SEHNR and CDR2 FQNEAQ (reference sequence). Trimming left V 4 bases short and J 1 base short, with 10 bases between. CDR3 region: CASSSLQENTEAFF. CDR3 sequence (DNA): TGTGCCAGCAGCTCACTCCAGGAGAACACTGAAGCTTTCTTT.

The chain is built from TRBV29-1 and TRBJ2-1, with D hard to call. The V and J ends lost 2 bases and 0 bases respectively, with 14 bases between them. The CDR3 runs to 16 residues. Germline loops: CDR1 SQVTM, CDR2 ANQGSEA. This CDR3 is CSVELGFVSSYNEQFF. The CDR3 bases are TGCAGCGTTGAATTAGGGTTCGTGAGCTCCTACAATGAGCAGTTCTTC.

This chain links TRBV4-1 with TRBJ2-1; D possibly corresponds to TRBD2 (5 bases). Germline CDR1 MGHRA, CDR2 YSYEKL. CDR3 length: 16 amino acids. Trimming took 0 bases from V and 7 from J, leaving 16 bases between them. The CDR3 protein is CASSQERELGINEQFF. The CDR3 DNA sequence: TGCGCCAGCAGCCAAGAGAGGGAACTAGGGATAAATGAGCAGTTCTTC.

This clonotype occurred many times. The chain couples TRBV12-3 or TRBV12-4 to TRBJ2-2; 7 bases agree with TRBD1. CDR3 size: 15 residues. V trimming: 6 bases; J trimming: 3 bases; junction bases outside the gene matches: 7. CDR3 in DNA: TGTGCCAGCAGCCTAACCGGGACAGACACCGGGGAGCTGTTTTTT. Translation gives CASSLTGTDTGELFF.

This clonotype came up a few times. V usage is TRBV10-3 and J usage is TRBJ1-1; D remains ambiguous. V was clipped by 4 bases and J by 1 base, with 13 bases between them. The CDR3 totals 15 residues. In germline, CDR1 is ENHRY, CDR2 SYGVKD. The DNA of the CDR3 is TGTGCCATCAGTGTCACGACCGGGCCGAACACTGAAGCTTTCTTT. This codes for CAISVTTGPNTEAFF.

This CDR3 is CASSIQGGGKLFF. Written as DNA, the CDR3 is TGTGCCAGCAGTATACAGGGGGGCGGAAAACTGTTTTTT. The rearrangement links TRBV27 to TRBJ1-4; TRBD1 matches 8 bases. Per the germline V gene, CDR1 is MNHEY and CDR2 is SMNVEV (reference sequence). J lost 10 bases, V lost 5 bases, and 6 bases had no gene match. CDR3 length: 13 residues.

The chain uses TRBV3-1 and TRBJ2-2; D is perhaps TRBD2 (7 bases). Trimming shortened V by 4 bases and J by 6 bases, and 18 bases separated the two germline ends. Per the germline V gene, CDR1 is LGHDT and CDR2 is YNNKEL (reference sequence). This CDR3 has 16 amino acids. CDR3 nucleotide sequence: TGTGCCAGCAGCCCTGAGCTACAGGGAGGGGCCGGGGAGCTGTTTTTT. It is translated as CASSPELQGGAGELFF.

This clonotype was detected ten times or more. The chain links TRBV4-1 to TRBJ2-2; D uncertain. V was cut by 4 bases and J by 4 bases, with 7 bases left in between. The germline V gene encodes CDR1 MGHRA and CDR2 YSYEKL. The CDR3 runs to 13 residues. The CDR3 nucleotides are TGCGCCAGCAGCCCCCGCAGCACCGGGGAGCTGTTTTTT. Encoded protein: CASSPRSTGELFF.

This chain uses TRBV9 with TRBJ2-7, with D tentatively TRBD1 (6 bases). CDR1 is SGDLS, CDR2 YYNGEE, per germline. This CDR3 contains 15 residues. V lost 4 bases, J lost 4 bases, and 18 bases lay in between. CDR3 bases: TGTGCCAGCAGCCGGGACACCTCTTATCCATACGAGCAGTACTTC. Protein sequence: CASSRDTSYPYEQYF. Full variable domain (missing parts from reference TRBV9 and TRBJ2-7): DSGVTQTPKHLITATGQRVTLRCSPRSGDLSVYWYQQSLDQGLQFLIQYYNGEERAKGNILERFSAQQFPDLHSELNLSSLELGDSALYFCASSRDTSYPYEQYFGPGTRLTVT.

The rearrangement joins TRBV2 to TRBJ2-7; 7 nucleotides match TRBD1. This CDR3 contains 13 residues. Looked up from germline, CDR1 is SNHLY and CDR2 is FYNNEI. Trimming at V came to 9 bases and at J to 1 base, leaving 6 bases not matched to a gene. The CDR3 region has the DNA TGTGCCAGTGGGGACAGTGCATCCTACGAGCAGTACTTC. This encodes CASGDSASYEQYF.

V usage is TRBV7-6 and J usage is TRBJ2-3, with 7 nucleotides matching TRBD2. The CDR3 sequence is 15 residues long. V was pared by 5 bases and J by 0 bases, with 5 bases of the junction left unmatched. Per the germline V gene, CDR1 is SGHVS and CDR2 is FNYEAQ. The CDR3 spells CASSLTSASTDTQYF. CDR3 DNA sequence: TGTGCCAGCAGCCTCACTAGCGCTAGCACAGATACGCAGTATTTT.

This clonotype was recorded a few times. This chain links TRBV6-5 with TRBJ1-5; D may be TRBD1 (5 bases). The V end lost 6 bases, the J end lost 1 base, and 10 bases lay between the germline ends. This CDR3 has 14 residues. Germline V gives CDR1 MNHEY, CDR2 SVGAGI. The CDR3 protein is CASSGTESNQPQHF. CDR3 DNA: TGTGCCAGCAGCGGGACGGAAAGCAATCAGCCCCAGCATTTT.